This T cell receptor beta chain was recorded in a study of blood T cell repertoires in COVID-19. Study-level information: The cDNA or gDNA used as material had been derived from T cells, B-cell-depleted T cells, or PBMCs.

With 0 bases removed from V and 2 bases from J, the gap between germline ends came to 11 bases. Germline CDR1 is MNHEY and CDR2 is SMNVEV (reference sequence). The CDR3 length is 15 residues. Sequencing was performed with immunoSEQ multiplex PCR; in TCRdb, only in-frame clones are kept and a portion is missing. The sample carries under 250,000 clones, about 83% recorded once. The source of this sequence is a woman of 80 years or more with COVID-19, enrolled during active disease. The genes are TRBV27 and TRBJ2-7, with a possible D match to TRBD1 (5 bases). Sequences were obtained from peripheral blood. The CDR3 spells CASSLSRTPTYEQYF. The CDR3 region has the DNA TGTGCCAGCAGTTTATCCAGGACACCTACCTACGAGCAGTACTTC.